Listed here is a single T cell receptor (beta chain). This clone was detected a few times. Its antigen is unknown. Per-base quality was not reported, and no clone a single base away is much larger than it. TCRbeta CDR3 regions were amplified from genomic DNA using the immunoSEQ Assay, a bias-controlled multiplex PCR. As for how the authors treated the data: Within the assay, amplification of reference gene primers was used to estimate how many nucleated cells each sample contained. To quantify the absolute abundance of each unique TCRbeta CDR3 rearrangement, sequence reads were collapsed and filtered. Productive Simpson clonality was computed per sample as the square root of Simpson's diversity index over productive rearrangements. TCRdb took this table from immuneACCESS and kept in-frame rearrangements with V and J called. Such tables lack part of the clones; where checked against another copy, unresolved V genes explain under half of the gap, and the rest is unexplained. V and J calls plus clone size are reproduced from that table; the DNA served to infer D and trimming. A total of some 94,000 clones appear in this sample, less than 90% of them only once. The ten largest clones take up 1.5% to 2.5% of the sample.

The record originates from a study of blood T cell repertoires in COVID-19 (TCRdb year 2020). About the investigation overall: The collaborator samples originated in the United States, Italy and Spain and spanned the acute and convalescent phases of COVID-19. The repertoires were released in a freely available public database meant as a resource for research on the immune response to SARS-CoV-2. The samples were drawn from the first 160 participants of the ongoing ImmuneRACE study and from roughly 1,300 subjects provided by 6 global collaborators. The material from the prospective study consisted of cDNA or gDNA derived from T cells, B-cell-depleted T cells, or PBMCs. A de-identified subject ID, COVID-19 status, age in years and sex were almost always included in the sample metadata. HLA class I and class II types, where available, came from metadata supplied by the sample provider rather than from assay-based typing. Deeply sampled blood TCRbeta repertoires from subjects exposed to, actively infected with, or recovered from COVID-19 were included in the dataset.

In the germline V gene (reference sequence), CDR1 corresponds to SGHNT and CDR2 to YYREEE. V was cut back by 3 bases and J by 3 bases, leaving a gap of 21 bases between them. There are 17 amino acids in the CDR3, from cysteine to phenylalanine inclusive. This entry keeps only the CDR3 DNA: 51 bases, framed from base 1. The collaborating institutions used their own protocols to collect whole blood in K2EDTA tubes. Collaborator samples were shipped for TCRbeta analysis as frozen whole blood, isolated PBMCs, or DNA extracted from either sample type. Paper-wide results and their limitations: Clinical and demographic metadata were provided uncurated, with the amount varying by source and participant.

Sequenced input: peripheral blood. The TCR originated in a man between 65 and 85 years old with active or convalescent COVID-19. The V and J segments used are TRBV5-4 and TRBJ1-1, with no reliable assignment of the D segment. CDR3 reads: CASSSRKASSKDTEAFF. The nucleotides read TGTGCCAGCAGCTCCCGAAAAGCCTCGTCGAAAGACACTGAAGCTTTCTTT.